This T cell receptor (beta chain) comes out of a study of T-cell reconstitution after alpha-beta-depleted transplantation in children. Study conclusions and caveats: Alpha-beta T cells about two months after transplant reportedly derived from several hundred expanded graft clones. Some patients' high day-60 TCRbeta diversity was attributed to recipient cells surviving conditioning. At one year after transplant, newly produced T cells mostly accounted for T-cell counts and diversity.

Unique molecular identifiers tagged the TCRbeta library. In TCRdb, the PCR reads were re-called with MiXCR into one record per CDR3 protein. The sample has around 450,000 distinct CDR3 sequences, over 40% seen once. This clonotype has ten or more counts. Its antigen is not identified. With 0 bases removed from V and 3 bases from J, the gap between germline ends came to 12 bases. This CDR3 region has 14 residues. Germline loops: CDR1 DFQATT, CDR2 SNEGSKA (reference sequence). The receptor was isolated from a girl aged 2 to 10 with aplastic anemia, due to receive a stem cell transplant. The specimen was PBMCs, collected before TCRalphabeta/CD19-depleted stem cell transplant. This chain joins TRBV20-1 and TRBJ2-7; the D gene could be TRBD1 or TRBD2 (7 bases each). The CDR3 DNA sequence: TGCAGTGCTAGAGATCAGGGGGGGGTCTACGAGCAGTACTTC. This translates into CSARDQGGVYEQYF.